The sequence of this TCR beta chain was determined in a study of blood T cell repertoires in COVID-19. As for the study in general: COVID-19 samples collected from the United States, Italy and Spain covered acute and convalescent phases. PBMCs, B-cell-depleted T cells, or T cells were the source of the cDNA or gDNA that made up the material.

How the authors handled the data: Amplification from reference gene primers served as the basis for estimated nucleated cell counts. TCRdb's copy holds only in-frame clones and misses some; the assay was immunoSEQ multiplex PCR. For V, J and clone size, that table is used; D and trimming come from the DNA. This sample has under 65,000 clones, with about 81% found just once. What was sequenced was peripheral blood. This TCR came from a woman aged 55-69 years with acute or convalescent COVID-19.

CDR3 residues: CASSQEGDSGNTIYF. CDR3 nucleotides: TGTGCCAGCAGCCAAGAGGGAGACTCTGGAAACACCATATATTTT. V and J are TRBV4-2 and TRBJ1-3, with D hard to call. This CDR3 region has 15 residues. From germline, CDR1 is LGHNA and CDR2 YNFKEQ. Trimming pared 0 bases from V and 0 bases from J, leaving 6 bases between.